The clone carrying this TCR beta chain has only a few counts. The antigen is undetermined. The source material, RNA transcripts, was used to amplify TCR beta CDR3 regions. HTBI primers drove first-round RT-PCR of the TCR CDR3. Each CDR3 protein is one row after TCRdb ran MiXCR on the multiplex PCR reads. The table has about 640,000 distinct CDR3 sequences, less than 25% seen once. Germline CDR1 and CDR2: SGHTA and FQGTGA. After removal of 5 bases from V and 2 bases from J, the junction contained 8 bases not matched to a gene. CDR3 size: 16 residues. This entry belongs to a study of T cells in Graves' hyperthyroidism and ophthalmopathy. Study observations and caveats: Blood also carried most thyroid clonotypes expanded above 0.001.

The TCR originated in a young man with Graves' ophthalmopathy. This sequence joins TRBV7-3 and TRBJ2-1; 8 bases match TRBD2. Sample: blood. The DNA for the CDR3 is TGTGCCAGCAGCACCCAGAGCGGGAGTGCCTACAATGAGCAGTTCTTC. It is translated as CASSTQSGSAYNEQFF.